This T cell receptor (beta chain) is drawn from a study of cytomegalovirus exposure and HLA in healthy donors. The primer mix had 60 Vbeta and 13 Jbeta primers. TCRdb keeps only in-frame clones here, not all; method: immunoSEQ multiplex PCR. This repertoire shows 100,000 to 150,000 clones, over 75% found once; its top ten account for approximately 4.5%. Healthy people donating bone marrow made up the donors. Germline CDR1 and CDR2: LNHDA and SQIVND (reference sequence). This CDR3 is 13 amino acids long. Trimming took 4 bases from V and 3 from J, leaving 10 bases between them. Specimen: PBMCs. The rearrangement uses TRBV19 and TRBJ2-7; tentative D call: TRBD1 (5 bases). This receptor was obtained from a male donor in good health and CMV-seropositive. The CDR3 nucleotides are TGTGCCAGTAGTACAGGGCACAGCTACGAGCAGTACTTC. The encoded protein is CASSTGHSYEQYF.